The clone carrying this T cell receptor (beta chain) was seen a handful of times. Its antigen is undetermined. At one end, the junction sequence differs from germline, possibly due to a read error. This table comes from immunoSEQ multiplex PCR, and its TCRdb copy is limited to in-frame clones, with some not included. The sample carries 190,000 or so clones, approximately 62% recorded once. These data are taken from a study of shared clonotypes between healthy human individuals. The CDR3 contains 16 residues. Germline V lookup: CDR1 SGHTA, CDR2 FQGNSA. Study observations and caveats: Sequencing depth was expected to affect clonotype sharing among donors.

What was sequenced was memory CD4+ T cells sorted from blood. Indicated subset: CD45RA-negative fraction. This chain links TRBV7-2 with TRBJ1-1, with 9 positions matching TRBD1. This sequence originates from a man between 25 and 39 years old in good health. CDR3 loop: CASSLGGTGSNAEAFF. The DNA of the CDR3 is TGTGCCAGCAGCTTAGGCGGGACAGGGTCGAACGCTGAAGCTTTCTTT. The full variable domain, with the rest looked up from reference TRBV7-2 and TRBJ1-1, is GAGVSQSPSNKVTEKGKDVELRCDPISGHTALYWYRQSLGQGLEFLIYFQGNSAPDKSGLPSDRFSAERTGGSVSTLTIQRTQQEDSAVYLCASSLGGTGSNAEAFFGQGTRLTVV.